This TCR beta chain emerged from a study of shared clonotypes between healthy human individuals. Background on the study: Used for every donor were three CD4 naive, three CD4 memory, two CD8 naive and one CD8 memory plate.

CD45RO-negative CD8 cells positively selected for CCR7 made up the naive population, which excluded terminally differentiated effector memory CD45RA+ cells. The CDR3 runs 15 residues. From germline, CDR1 is MNHEY and CDR2 SMNVEV (reference sequence). Trimming removed 6 bases at V and 4 bases at J, with 19 bases between. In the original workflow: Junction-only immunoSEQ data arrived without quality scores, meaning filtering differed. Clones were sequenced by immunoSEQ multiplex PCR, and TCRdb holds only the in-frame ones, with some missing. The DNA was the basis for D and trimming; V, J and clone size are from that table. The sample contains under 850,000 clones, more than 85% of which appear only once.

The chain employs TRBV27 and TRBJ2-7; weak D call: TRBD1 (5 bases). The TCR sequence derives from a young man in good health. Sample: naive CD8+ T cells sorted from blood. The CDR3 region is CASRMIDSPFYEQYF. Written as DNA, the CDR3 is TGTGCCAGCAGAATGATTGACAGCCCTTTTTACGAGCAGTACTTC.